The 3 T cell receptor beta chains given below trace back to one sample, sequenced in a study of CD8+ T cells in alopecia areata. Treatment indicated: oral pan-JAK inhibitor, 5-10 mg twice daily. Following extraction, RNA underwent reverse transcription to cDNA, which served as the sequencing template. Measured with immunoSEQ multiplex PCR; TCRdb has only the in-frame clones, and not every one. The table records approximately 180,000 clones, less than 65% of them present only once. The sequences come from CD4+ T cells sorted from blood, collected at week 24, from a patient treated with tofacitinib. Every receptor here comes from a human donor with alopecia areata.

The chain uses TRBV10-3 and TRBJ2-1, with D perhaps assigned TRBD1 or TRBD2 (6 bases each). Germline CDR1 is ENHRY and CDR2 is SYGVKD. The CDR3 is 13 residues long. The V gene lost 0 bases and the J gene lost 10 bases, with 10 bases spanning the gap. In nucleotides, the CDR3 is TGTGCCATCAGTGAGTCCGGGGGCACGGAGCAGTTCTTC. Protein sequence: CAISESGGTEQFF.

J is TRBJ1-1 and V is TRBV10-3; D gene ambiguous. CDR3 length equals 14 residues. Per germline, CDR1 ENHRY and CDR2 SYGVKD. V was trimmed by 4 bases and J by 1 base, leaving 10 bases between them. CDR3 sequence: CAISAGGENTEAFF. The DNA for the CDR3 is TGTGCCATCAGTGCGGGCGGGGAGAACACTGAAGCTTTCTTT.

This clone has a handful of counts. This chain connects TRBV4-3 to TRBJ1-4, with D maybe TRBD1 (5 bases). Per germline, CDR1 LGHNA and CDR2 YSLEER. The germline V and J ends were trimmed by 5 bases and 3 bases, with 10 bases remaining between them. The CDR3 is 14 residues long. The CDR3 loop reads CASSAQGANEKLFF. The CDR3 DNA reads TGCGCCAGCAGCGCCCAAGGGGCTAATGAAAAACTGTTTTTT.